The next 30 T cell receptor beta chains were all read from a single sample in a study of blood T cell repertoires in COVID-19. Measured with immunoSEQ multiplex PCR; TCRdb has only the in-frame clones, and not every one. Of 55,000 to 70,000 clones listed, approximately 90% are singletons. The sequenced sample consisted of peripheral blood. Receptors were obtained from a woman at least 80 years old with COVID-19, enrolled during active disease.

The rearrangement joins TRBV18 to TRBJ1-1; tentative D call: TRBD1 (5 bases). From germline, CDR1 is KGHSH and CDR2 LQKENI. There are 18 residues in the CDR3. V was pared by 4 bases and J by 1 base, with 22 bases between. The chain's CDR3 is CASSQKRASGLSNTEAFF. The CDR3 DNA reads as TGTGCCAGCTCACAAAAACGGGCGTCAGGGCTTTCGAACACTGAAGCTTTCTTT. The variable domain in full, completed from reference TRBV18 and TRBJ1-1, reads NAGVMQNPRHLVRRRGQEARLRCSPMKGHSHVYWYRQLPEEGLKFMVYLQKENIIDESGMPKERFSAEFPKEGPSILRIQQVVRGDSAAYFCASSQKRASGLSNTEAFFGQGTRLTVV.

The CDR3 sequence is CASTDNSNQPQHF. The DNA for the CDR3 is TGTGCCAGCACAGACAATAGCAATCAGCCCCAGCATTTT. The V and J genes are TRBV6-5 and TRBJ1-5; unclear D gene. Germline CDR1 and CDR2: MNHEY and SVGAGI. Between the trimmed V and J ends, which lost 7 bases and 0 bases, there was a span of 7 bases. The CDR3 runs 13 residues.

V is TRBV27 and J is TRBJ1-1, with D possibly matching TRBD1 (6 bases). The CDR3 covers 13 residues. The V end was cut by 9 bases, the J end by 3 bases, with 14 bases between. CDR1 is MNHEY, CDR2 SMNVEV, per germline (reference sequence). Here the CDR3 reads CASYKQGYTEAFF. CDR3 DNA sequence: TGTGCCAGTTATAAACAGGGATACACTGAAGCTTTCTTT.

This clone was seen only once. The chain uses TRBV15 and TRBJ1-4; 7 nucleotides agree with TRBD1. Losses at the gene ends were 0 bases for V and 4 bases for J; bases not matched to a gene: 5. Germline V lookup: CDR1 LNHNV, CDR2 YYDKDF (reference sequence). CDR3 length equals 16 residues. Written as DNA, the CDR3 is TGTGCCACCAGCAGAGATAAGGGACAGCTTAATGAAAAACTGTTTTTT. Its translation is CATSRDKGQLNEKLFF.

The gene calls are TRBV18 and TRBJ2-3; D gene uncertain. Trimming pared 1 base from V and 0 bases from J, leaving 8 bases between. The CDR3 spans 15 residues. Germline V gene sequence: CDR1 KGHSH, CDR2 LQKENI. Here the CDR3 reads CASSPRGSSTDTQYF. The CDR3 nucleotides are TGTGCCAGCTCACCACGAGGATCTAGCACAGATACGCAGTATTTT.

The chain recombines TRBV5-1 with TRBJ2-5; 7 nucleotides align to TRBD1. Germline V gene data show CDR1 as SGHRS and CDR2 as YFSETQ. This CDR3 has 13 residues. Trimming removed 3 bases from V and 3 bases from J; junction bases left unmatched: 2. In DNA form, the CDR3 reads TGCGCCAGCAGCTCCGGGACAGAAGAGACCCAGTACTTC. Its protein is CASSSGTEETQYF.

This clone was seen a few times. The CDR3 is CASRGSGEGPYEQYF. DNA for the CDR3: TGTGCCAGCAGGGGTAGCGGGGAGGGACCCTACGAGCAGTACTTC. J is TRBJ2-7 and V is TRBV6-4; 8 bases map to TRBD2. V lost 6 bases to trimming and J lost 2 bases; unmatched junction nucleotides: 9. Germline-derived CDR1 and CDR2 are MRHNA and SNTAGT. The CDR3 is 15 amino acids.

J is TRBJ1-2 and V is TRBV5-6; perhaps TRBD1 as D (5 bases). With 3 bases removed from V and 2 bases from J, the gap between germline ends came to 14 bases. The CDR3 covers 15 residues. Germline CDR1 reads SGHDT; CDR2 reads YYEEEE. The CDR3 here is CASSSRGGSNYGYTF. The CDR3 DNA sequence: TGTGCCAGCAGCTCGCGGGGGGGATCAAACTATGGCTACACCTTC.

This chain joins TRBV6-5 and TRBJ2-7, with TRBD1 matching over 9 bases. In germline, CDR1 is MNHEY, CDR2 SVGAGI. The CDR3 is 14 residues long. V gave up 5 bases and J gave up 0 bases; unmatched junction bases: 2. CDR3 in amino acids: CASSRTGVSYEQYF. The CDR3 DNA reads TGTGCCAGCAGTCGGACAGGGGTCTCCTACGAGCAGTACTTC.

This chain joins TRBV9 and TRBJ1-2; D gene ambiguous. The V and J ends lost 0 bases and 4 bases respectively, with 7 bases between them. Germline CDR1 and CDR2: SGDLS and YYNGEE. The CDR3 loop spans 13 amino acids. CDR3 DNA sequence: TGTGCCAGCAGCGTAGCTACTAGCTATGGCTACACCTTC. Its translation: CASSVATSYGYTF.

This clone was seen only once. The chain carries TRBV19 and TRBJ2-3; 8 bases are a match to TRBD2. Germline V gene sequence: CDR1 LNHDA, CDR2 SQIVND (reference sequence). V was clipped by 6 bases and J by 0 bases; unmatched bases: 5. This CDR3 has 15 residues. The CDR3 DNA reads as TGTGCCAGTAGGCACCGGGGGGGGAGCACAGATACGCAGTATTTT. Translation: CASRHRGGSTDTQYF.

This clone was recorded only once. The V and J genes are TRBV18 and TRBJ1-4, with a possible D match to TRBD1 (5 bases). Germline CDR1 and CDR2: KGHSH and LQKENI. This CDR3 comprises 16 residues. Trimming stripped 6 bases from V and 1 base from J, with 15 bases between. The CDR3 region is CASSSYLRETNEKLFF. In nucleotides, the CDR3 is TGTGCCAGCTCGTCCTACCTCAGGGAAACTAATGAAAAACTGTTTTTT.

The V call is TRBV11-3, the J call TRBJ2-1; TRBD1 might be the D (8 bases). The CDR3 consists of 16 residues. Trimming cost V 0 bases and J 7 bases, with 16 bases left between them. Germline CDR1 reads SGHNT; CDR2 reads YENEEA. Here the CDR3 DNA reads TGTGCCAGCAGCTTAGATTCAGGGGGCGGGGGTAATGAGCAGTTCTTC. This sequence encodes CASSLDSGGGGNEQFF.

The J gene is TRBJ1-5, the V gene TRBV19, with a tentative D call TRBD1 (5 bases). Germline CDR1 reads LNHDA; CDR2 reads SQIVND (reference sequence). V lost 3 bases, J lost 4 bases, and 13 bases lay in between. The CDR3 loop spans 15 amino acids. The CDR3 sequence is CASSIRGAGNQPQHF. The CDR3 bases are TGTGCCAGTAGTATCCGCGGGGCAGGAAATCAGCCCCAGCATTTT.

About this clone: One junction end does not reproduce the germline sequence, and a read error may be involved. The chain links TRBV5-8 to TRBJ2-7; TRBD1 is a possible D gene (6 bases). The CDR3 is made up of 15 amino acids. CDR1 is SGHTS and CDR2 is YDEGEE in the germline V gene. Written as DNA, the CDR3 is TGTGCCAGCAGCTTGGCCGGCAGGGGCTCCCACGAGCAGTACTTC. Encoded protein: CASSLAGRGSHEQYF.

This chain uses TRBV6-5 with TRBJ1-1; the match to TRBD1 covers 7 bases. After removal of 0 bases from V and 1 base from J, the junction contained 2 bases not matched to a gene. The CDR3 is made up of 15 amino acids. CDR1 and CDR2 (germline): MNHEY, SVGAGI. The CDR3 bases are TGTGCCAGCAGTTACTCGACAGGGTGGAACACTGAAGCTTTCTTT. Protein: CASSYSTGWNTEAFF.

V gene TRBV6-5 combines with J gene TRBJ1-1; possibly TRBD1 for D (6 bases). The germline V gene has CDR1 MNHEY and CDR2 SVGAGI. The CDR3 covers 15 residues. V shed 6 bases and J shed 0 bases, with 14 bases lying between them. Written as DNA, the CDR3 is TGTGCCAGCAGAGGGGGGGGGCCCATGAACACTGAAGCTTTCTTT. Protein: CASRGGGPMNTEAFF.

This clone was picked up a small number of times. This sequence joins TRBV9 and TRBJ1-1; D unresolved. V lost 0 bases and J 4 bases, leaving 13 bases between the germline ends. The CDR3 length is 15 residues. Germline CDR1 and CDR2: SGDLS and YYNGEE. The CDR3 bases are TGTGCCAGCAGCGTAGGAAGAACTATTGGCACTGAAGCTTTCTTT. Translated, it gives CASSVGRTIGTEAFF.

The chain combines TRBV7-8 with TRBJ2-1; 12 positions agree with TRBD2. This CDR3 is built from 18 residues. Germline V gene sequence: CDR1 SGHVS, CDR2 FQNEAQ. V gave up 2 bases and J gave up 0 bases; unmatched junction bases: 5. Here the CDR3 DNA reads TGTGCCAGCAGCTTAAAACTAGCGGGGGGACACTCCTACAATGAGCAGTTCTTC. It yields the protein CASSLKLAGGHSYNEQFF.

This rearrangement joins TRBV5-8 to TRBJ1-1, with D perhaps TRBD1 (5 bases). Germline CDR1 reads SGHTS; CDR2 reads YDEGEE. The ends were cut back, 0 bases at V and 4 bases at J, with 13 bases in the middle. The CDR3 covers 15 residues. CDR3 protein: CASSLGQGHGTEAFF. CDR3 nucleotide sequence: TGTGCCAGCAGCTTGGGGCAGGGTCACGGCACTGAAGCTTTCTTT. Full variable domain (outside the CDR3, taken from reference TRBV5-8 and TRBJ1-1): EAGVTQSPTHLIKTRGQQATLRCSPISGHTSVYWYQQALGLGLQFLLWYDEGEERNRGNFPPRFSGRQFPNYSSELNVNALELEDSALYLCASSLGQGHGTEAFFGQGTRLTVV.

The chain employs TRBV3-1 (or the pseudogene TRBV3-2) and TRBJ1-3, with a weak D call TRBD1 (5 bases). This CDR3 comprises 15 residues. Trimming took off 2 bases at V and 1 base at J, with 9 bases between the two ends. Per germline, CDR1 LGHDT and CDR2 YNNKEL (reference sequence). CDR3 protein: CASSQKTASGNTIYF. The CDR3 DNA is TGTGCCAGCAGCCAAAAGACAGCTTCTGGAAACACCATATATTTT.

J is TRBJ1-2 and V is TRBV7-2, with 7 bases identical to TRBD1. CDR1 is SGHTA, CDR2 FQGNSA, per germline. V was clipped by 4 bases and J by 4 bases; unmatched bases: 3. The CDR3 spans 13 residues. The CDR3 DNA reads TGTGCCAGCAGCTCGACAGGGCCCTATGGCTACACCTTC. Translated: CASSSTGPYGYTF.

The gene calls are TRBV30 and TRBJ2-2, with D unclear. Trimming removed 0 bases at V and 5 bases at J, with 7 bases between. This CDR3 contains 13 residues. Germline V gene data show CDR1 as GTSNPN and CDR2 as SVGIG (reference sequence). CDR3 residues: CAWSVAQTGELFF. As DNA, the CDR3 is TGTGCCTGGAGTGTCGCCCAGACCGGGGAGCTGTTTTTT.

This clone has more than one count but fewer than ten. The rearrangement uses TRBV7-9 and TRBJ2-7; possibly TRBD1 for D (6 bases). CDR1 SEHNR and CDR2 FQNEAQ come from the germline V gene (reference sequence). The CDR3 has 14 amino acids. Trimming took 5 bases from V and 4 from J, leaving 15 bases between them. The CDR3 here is CASSLPGTPYEQYF. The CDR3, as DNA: TGTGCCAGCAGCCTTCCCGGGACACCATACGAGCAGTACTTC.

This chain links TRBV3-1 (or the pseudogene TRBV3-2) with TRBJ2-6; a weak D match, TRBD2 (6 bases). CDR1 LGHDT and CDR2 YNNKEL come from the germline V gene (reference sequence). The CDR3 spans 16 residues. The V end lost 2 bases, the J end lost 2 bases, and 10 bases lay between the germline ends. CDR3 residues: CASSQWGVTGANVLTF. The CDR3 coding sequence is TGTGCCAGCAGCCAATGGGGGGTAACTGGGGCCAACGTCCTGACTTTC.

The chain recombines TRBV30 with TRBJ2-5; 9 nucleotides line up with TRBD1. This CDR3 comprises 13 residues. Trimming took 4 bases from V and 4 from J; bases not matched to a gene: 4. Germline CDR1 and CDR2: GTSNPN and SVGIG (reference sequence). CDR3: CAWKTGGGETQYF. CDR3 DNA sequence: TGTGCCTGGAAAACAGGGGGCGGAGAGACCCAGTACTTC.

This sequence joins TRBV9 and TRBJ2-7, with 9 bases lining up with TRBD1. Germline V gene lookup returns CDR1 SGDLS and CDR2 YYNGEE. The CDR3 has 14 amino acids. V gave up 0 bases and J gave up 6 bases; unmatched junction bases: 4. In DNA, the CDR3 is TGTGCCAGCAGCGTAGCGGGACAGGGATTCGAGCAGTACTTC. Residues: CASSVAGQGFEQYF.

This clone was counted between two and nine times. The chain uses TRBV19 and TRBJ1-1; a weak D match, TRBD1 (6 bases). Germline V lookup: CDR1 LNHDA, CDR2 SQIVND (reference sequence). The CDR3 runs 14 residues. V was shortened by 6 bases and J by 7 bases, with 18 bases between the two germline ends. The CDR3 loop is CASSDWDNPFEAFF. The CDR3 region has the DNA TGTGCCAGTAGCGACTGGGACAACCCATTTGAAGCTTTCTTT.

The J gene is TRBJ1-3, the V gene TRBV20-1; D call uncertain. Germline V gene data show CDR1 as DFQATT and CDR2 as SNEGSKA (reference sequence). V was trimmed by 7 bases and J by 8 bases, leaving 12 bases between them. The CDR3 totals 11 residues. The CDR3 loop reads CSVLHEDTIYF. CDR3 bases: TGCAGTGTTCTGCATGAGGACACCATATATTTT.

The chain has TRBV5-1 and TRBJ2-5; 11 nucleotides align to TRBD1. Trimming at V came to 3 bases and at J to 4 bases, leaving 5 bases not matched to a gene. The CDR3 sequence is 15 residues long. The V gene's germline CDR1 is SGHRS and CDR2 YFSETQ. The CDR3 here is CASSSDRGRGETQYF. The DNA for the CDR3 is TGCGCCAGCAGCTCGGACAGGGGGCGTGGAGAGACCCAGTACTTC. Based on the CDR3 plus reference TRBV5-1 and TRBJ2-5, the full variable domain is KAGVTQTPRYLIKTRGQQVTLSCSPISGHRSVSWYQQTPGQGLQFLFEYFSETQRNKGNFPGRFSGRQFSNSRSEMNVSTLELGDSALYLCASSSDRGRGETQYFGPGTRLLVL.